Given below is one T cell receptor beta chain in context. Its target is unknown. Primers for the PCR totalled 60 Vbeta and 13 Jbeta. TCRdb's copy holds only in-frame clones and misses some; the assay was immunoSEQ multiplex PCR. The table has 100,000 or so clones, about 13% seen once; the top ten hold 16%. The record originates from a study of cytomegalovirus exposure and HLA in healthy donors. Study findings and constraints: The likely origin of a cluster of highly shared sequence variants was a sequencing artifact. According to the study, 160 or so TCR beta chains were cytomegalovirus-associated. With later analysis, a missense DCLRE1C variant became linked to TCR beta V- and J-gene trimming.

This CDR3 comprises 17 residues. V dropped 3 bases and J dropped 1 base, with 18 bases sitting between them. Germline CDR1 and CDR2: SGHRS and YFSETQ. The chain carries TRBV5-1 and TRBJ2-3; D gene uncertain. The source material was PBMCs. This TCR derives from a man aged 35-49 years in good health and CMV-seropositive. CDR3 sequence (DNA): TGCGCCAGCAGCTCCCTCTGGAGCTACCTCGGCACAGATACGCAGTATTTT. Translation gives CASSSLWSYLGTDTQYF.